The TCR beta chain under discussion was sequenced for a study of glioma-infiltrating T cells. Using RNA template, CDR3s of TCR alpha and beta were amplified with iRepertoire arm-PCR. MiXCR was run by TCRdb on the multiplex PCR reads, yielding one entry per CDR3 protein. The sample holds 150,000 to 200,000 distinct CDR3 sequences, more than 25% seen once. The sample holds a few counts of this clonotype. Trimming removed 5 bases at V and 0 bases at J, with 12 bases between. The CDR3 spans 15 residues. From germline, CDR1 is SEHNR and CDR2 FQNEAQ (reference sequence). Sequencing used glioma tissue, nonneoplastic brain tissue, or PBMCs (not recorded which). This clonotype was obtained from a human donor with low-grade glioma or glioblastoma, undergoing nonglioma brain surgery, or in good health (not recorded which). The chain recombines TRBV7-9 with TRBJ2-3; possibly TRBD1 for D (6 bases). DNA for the CDR3: TGTGCCAGCAGCCTACAGGGCCTTAGCACAGATACGCAGTATTTT. Amino acids: CASSLQGLSTDTQYF. Filled out from reference TRBV7-9 and TRBJ2-3, the complete variable domain reads DTGVSQNPRHKITKRGQNVTFRCDPISEHNRLYWYRQTLGQGPEFLTYFQNEAQLEKSRLLSDRFSAERPKGSFSTLEIQRTEQGDSAMYLCASSLQGLSTDTQYFGPGTRLTVL.